A single sample gave rise to the 14 T cell receptor beta chains below, sequenced in a study of PD-1 blockade in classical Hodgkin lymphoma. The time point here: cycle 4 day 1 (C4D1), after six to seven weeks of nivolumab. Each patient experienced a relapse that followed autologous stem cell transplantation, and brentuximab vedotin exposure varied. Assay used: immunoSEQ multiplex PCR; TCRdb lists only in-frame clones, some missing. The sample consists of about 94,000 clones, about 92% of them appearing once. The specimen was peripheral blood mononuclear cells (PBMCs), collected before the fourth cycle of nivolumab. The receptors derive from a human donor with classical Hodgkin lymphoma.

This chain connects TRBV5-1 to TRBJ2-3; D call uncertain. The CDR3 sequence is 13 residues long. Germline CDR1 and CDR2: SGHRS and YFSETQ. V lost 2 bases and J 2 bases, leaving 6 bases between the germline ends. The CDR3 DNA is TGCGCCAGCAGCTTAGGGTACACAGATACGCAGTATTTT. This translates into CASSLGYTDTQYF. Full variable domain (rest looked up from reference TRBV5-1 and TRBJ2-3): KAGVTQTPRYLIKTRGQQVTLSCSPISGHRSVSWYQQTPGQGLQFLFEYFSETQRNKGNFPGRFSGRQFSNSRSEMNVSTLELGDSALYLCASSLGYTDTQYFGPGTRLTVL.

The chain has TRBV29-1 and TRBJ2-5, with 12 bases aligning to TRBD2. Germline V gives CDR1 SQVTM, CDR2 ANQGSEA. V shed 3 bases, J shed 5 bases, and the junction held 7 bases outside the gene matches. The length of the CDR3 is 15 residues. In DNA, the CDR3 is TGCAGCGTTGATGGGACTAGCGGGCAAACGGAGACCCAGTACTTC. It translates to CSVDGTSGQTETQYF.

The J gene is TRBJ1-1, the V gene TRBV27, with 8 bases aligning to TRBD1. Looked up from germline, CDR1 is MNHEY and CDR2 is SMNVEV (reference sequence). The CDR3 sequence is 18 residues long. After removal of 6 bases from V and 5 bases from J, the junction contained 20 bases not matched to a gene. The CDR3: CASSDLTGTGQGLTEAFF. The CDR3 coding sequence is TGTGCCAGCAGCGACTTGACCGGGACAGGACAGGGCTTGACTGAAGCTTTCTTT.

J is TRBJ2-7 and V is TRBV23-1, with no clear D. TRBV23-1 is classed as an ORF, of uncertain function. There are 13 residues in the CDR3. V lost 3 bases to trimming and J lost 7 bases, with 13 bases between them. The CDR3 nucleotides read TGCGCCAGCAGTCAGGTTTCGGGTAAAGAGCAGTACTTC. Translation gives CASSQVSGKEQYF.

J is TRBJ2-1 and V is TRBV9; 10 bases are shared with TRBD2. This CDR3 comprises 14 residues. CDR1 and CDR2 from the germline V gene are SGDLS and YYNGEE. V shed 6 bases and J 3 bases; nucleotides not matched to a gene: 3. The CDR3 nucleotides read TGTGCCAGCATGGGGACTAGCGTCTACAATGAGCAGTTCTTC. This sequence encodes CASMGTSVYNEQFF.

The V and J genes are TRBV19 and TRBJ2-7; 10 bases line up with TRBD2. The CDR3 is made up of 17 amino acids. Germline CDR1 LNHDA, CDR2 SQIVND (reference sequence). V lost 2 bases, J lost 2 bases, and 9 bases stayed unmatched. The CDR3 DNA reads TGTGCCAGTAGTATACGGCCCGCCACTAGCGGGACCTACGAGCAGTACTTC. It encodes CASSIRPATSGTYEQYF.

The chain uses TRBV5-1 and TRBJ2-7, with TRBD2 identical over 7 bases. There are 14 residues in the CDR3. Germline CDR1 and CDR2: SGHRS and YFSETQ. V lost 6 bases and J lost 2; bases outside the gene matches: 8. The CDR3 loop is CASTLGLSTYEQYF. CDR3 DNA sequence: TGCGCCAGCACTCTGGGACTATCCACCTACGAGCAGTACTTC.

The chain combines TRBV4-1 with TRBJ1-1, with 10 bases lining up with TRBD1. The germline CDR1 and CDR2 sequences are MGHRA and YSYEKL. The CDR3 contains 17 residues. V dropped 3 bases and J dropped 0; count of bases not matched to a gene: 7. CDR3: CASSHDRGRAMNTEAFF. CDR3 nucleotides: TGCGCCAGCAGCCATGACAGGGGGCGCGCCATGAACACTGAAGCTTTCTTT.

In this sample, this clone turned up once. The chain combines TRBV6-1 with TRBJ1-1; 8 nucleotides line up with TRBD1. The CDR3 spans 13 residues. The V segment lost 8 bases and the J segment 4 bases; nucleotides outside the gene matches: 6. Germline CDR1 is MNHNS and CDR2 is SASEGT. CDR3 sequence (DNA): TGTGCCAGCGAACAGGGGGTGGCCACTGAAGCTTTCTTT. Its protein is CASEQGVATEAFF.

V usage is TRBV29-1 and J usage is TRBJ2-5, with 12 bases identical to TRBD2. This CDR3 contains 17 residues. Unmatched junction bases numbered 9, after V lost 1 base and J lost 3 bases. Germline V gene data show CDR1 as SQVTM and CDR2 as ANQGSEA. Written as DNA, the CDR3 is TGCAGCGTTGAAGGGCTAGCGGGAGGGCCGCAAGAAGAGACCCAGTACTTC. It specifies CSVEGLAGGPQEETQYF.

This clone was counted a few times. The CDR3 sequence is CAWSVRRNTEAFF. CDR3 DNA sequence: TGTGCCTGGAGTGTACGCAGGAACACTGAAGCTTTCTTT. This chain connects TRBV30 to TRBJ1-1; D gene ambiguous. The CDR3 loop spans 13 amino acids. Trimming removed 0 bases from V and 1 base from J, with 6 bases in between. Germline lookup yields CDR1 GTSNPN and CDR2 SVGIG (reference sequence).

This rearrangement joins TRBV4-1 to TRBJ2-7, with TRBD2 as a possible D gene (6 bases). V was trimmed by 3 bases and J by 3 bases, leaving 15 bases between them. Germline V gene data show CDR1 as MGHRA and CDR2 as YSYEKL. This CDR3 contains 15 residues. CDR3 sequence: CASSQSGLPNYEQYF. CDR3 coding DNA: TGCGCCAGCAGCCAGTCGGGACTTCCCAACTACGAGCAGTACTTC.

V gene TRBV15 combines with J gene TRBJ2-1, with D perhaps TRBD1 (5 bases). CDR3 length: 17 residues. The V gene's germline CDR1 is LNHNV and CDR2 YYDKDF (reference sequence). Trimming removed 3 bases at V and 3 bases at J, with 18 bases between. CDR3 loop: CATSRKAGHMDYNEQFF. The CDR3 DNA sequence: TGTGCCACCAGCAGGAAGGCAGGACATATGGACTACAATGAGCAGTTCTTC.

The chain links TRBV19 to TRBJ1-1; 7 bases match TRBD1. The length of the CDR3 is 15 residues. CDR1 and CDR2 from the germline V gene are LNHDA and SQIVND (reference sequence). V dropped 6 bases and J dropped 5; count of bases not matched to a gene: 12. The CDR3 loop reads CASSTTGLGDTEAFF. CDR3 coding DNA: TGTGCCAGTAGCACGACAGGGTTAGGCGATACTGAAGCTTTCTTT.